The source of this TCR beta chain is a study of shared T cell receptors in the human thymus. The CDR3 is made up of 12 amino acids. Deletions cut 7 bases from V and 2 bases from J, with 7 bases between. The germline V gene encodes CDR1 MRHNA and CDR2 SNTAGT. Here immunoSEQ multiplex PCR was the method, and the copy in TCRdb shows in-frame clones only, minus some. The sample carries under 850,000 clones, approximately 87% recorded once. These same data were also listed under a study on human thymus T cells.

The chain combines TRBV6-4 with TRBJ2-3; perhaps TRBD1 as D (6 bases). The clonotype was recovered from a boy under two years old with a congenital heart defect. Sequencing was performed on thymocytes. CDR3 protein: CASKGDTDTQYF. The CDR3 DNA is TGTGCCAGCAAGGGGGACACAGATACGCAGTATTTT.